Listed below are T cell receptor beta chains from one sample, sequenced in a study of technical replicates of blood from a few donors. The data were produced by immunoSEQ multiplex PCR, yet TCRdb's version contains in-frame clones alone and is incomplete. The sample carries over 55,000 clones, around 85% recorded once. The sample taken for sequencing was PBMCs. These TCRs come from a human donor in good health. Some clones in this sample may be carry-over from other donors' samples. CDR3s include the opening cysteine and the closing phenylalanine or tryptophan. A D gene is named only where the DNA matches it firmly. Size is stated for part of the rows, as once, few or many counts, or as a class when the clone is expanded.

V	J	D	size	DNA	CDR3
TRBV7-3	TRBJ2-3	.	.	TGTGCCAGCAGCTTAACAGGGGGATCCACAGATACGCAGTATTTT	CASSLTGGSTDTQYF
TRBV7-9	TRBJ1-3	TRBD1	.	TGTGCCAGCAGCTTAGACAGGGGATTTTCAAACACCATATATTTT	CASSLDRGFSNTIYF
TRBV7-3	TRBJ2-3	TRBD2	.	TGTGCCAGCAGCCTCCGGGGGGGAGATACGCAGTATTTT	CASSLRGGDTQYF
TRBV11-2	TRBJ1-1	TRBD1	.	TGTGCCAGCAGCTTAGCACAGGGGATGAACACTGAAGCTTTCTTT	CASSLAQGMNTEAFF
TRBV7-2	TRBJ1-6	.	once	TGTGCCAGCAGCGCAAACCAGGGGCTCACCCTCCACTTT	CASSANQGLTLHF
TRBV5-1	TRBJ2-7	.	.	TGCGCCAGCAGCTTGGGCGAGGCCTACGAGCAGTACTTC	CASSLGEAYEQYF
TRBV27	TRBJ2-7	TRBD2	.	TGTGCCAGCAGTTTATCGTTTGCGGGAGTGTACGAGCAGTACTTC	CASSLSFAGVYEQYF
TRBV4-3	TRBJ2-7	TRBD1	.	TGCGCCAGCAGCCAAGATAATTCTAGGGACAGTCATTACGAGCAGTACTTC	CASSQDNSRDSHYEQYF
TRBV18	TRBJ1-3	TRBD1	.	TGTGCCAGCTCACCGGGACAGCCGATTGGAAACACCATATATTTT	CASSPGQPIGNTIYF
TRBV19	TRBJ2-7	.	.	TGTGCCAGTAGTGTCGGGAGTTGGTACGAGCAGTACTTC	CASSVGSWYEQYF
TRBV5-5	TRBJ2-1	.	few	TGTGCCAGCAGCTTGATGGGGGGGGACATCAATGAGCAGTTCTTC	CASSLMGGDINEQFF
TRBV15	TRBJ2-5	.	once	TGTGCCACCGCCCTGCAGGGGTCGGAGACCCAGTACTTC	CATALQGSETQYF
TRBV7-7	TRBJ2-1	TRBD2	.	TGTGCCAGCAGCGAATTAGCGGGAGGGTCCGGTGAGCAGTTCTTC	CASSELAGGSGEQFF
TRBV4-1	TRBJ1-2	TRBD1	few	TGCGCCAGCAGCCTCGGACAGGGGACAGAAATTTATGGCTACACCTTC	CASSLGQGTEIYGYTF
TRBV29-1	TRBJ2-1	TRBD1	.	TGCAGCGTTGAAAACAGGGGGCCCTACAATGAGCAGTTCTTC	CSVENRGPYNEQFF
TRBV4-1	TRBJ1-1	.	.	TGCGCCAGCAGCCAAGTCCAGGGAGGCGCTTTCTTT	CASSQVQGGAFF
TRBV13	TRBJ2-5	.	.	TGTGCCAGCAGCTTAGGGAGCGGGGAGACCCAGTACTTC	CASSLGSGETQYF
TRBV7-2	TRBJ2-2	.	.	TGTGCCAGCAGCCTGGAGGCGAACACCGGGGAGCTGTTTTTT	CASSLEANTGELFF
TRBV12-1	TRBJ2-2	.	.	TGTGCCAGGCATGGCAGCGGGCGCACCGGGGAGCTGTTTTTT	CARHGSGRTGELFF
TRBV29-1	TRBJ2-1	.	.	TGCAGCGTTGAAGGAGGGAGTTTGCCGTACAATGAGCAGTTCTTC	CSVEGGSLPYNEQFF
TRBV7-9	TRBJ1-1	.	few	TGTGCCAGCAGCTTAGCAGGACATAACACTGAAGCTTTCTTT	CASSLAGHNTEAFF
TRBV6-5	TRBJ1-2	TRBD1	.	TGTGCCAGCAGTGAAAGGGGGCATGGCTACACCTTC	CASSERGHGYTF
TRBV27	TRBJ2-4	.	.	TGTGCCAGCAGTTTTTTGGGAGAAAACATTCAGTACTTC	CASSFLGENIQYF
TRBV9	TRBJ1-4	.	.	TGTGCCAGCAGCACCAACCAGGGTGTTCGGGAAAAACTGTTTTTT	CASSTNQGVREKLFF
TRBV7-3	TRBJ2-7	TRBD2	.	TGTGCCAGCAGCTTATCGGCGGGAGCGGGCCACGAGCAGTACTTC	CASSLSAGAGHEQYF
TRBV29-1	TRBJ1-3	.	.	TGCAGCGCGCAGGGATCCATCTCTGGAAACACCATATATTTT	CSAQGSISGNTIYF
TRBV5-1	TRBJ1-1	TRBD1	.	TGCGCCAGCAGCCCCTGGGGACAGGGGGCGGGAACTGAAGCTTTCTTT	CASSPWGQGAGTEAFF
TRBV13	TRBJ2-2	.	.	TGTGCCAGCAGCCCCCCGGGACTGGCTAACACCGGGGAGCTGTTTTTT	CASSPPGLANTGELFF
TRBV5-4	TRBJ1-2	TRBD1	.	TGTGCCAGCAGCTTGACAGGGGGATTCGGCTACACCTTC	CASSLTGGFGYTF
TRBV5-4	TRBJ1-1	.	few	TGTGCCAGCAGCTGGGACTCCGGAATGAACACTGAAGCTTTCTTT	CASSWDSGMNTEAFF
TRBV18	TRBJ2-7	TRBD1	.	TGTGCCAGCTCACGGGACAGCAGATTCGCCGAGCAGTACTTC	CASSRDSRFAEQYF
TRBV4-2	TRBJ1-1	.	.	TGTGCCAGCAACTTCGTAGTGAACACTGAAGCTTTCTTT	CASNFVVNTEAFF
TRBV7-9	TRBJ2-2	TRBD2	.	TGTGCCAGCAGCTCGGCGGCTAGCGGGAACACCGGGGAGCTGTTTTTT	CASSSAASGNTGELFF
TRBV2	TRBJ2-2	TRBD1	.	TGTGCCAGCAGGGACAGGGGGAACACCGGGGAGCTGTTTTTT	CASRDRGNTGELFF
TRBV5-1	TRBJ2-5	TRBD1	.	TGCGCCAGCAGCTTTCCCCGACAGGGTCAAGAGACCCAGTACTTC	CASSFPRQGQETQYF
TRBV7-6	TRBJ2-3	TRBD2	.	TGTGCCAGCAGCTTACCCGGCGGGGGGGTCGCAGATACGCAGTATTTT	CASSLPGGGVADTQYF
TRBV5-4	TRBJ1-1	.	few	TGTGCCAGCAGCCTAGCCCTCCGGGACACTGAAGCTTTCTTT	CASSLALRDTEAFF
TRBV25-1	TRBJ2-1	.	.	TGTGCCAGCAGCGCCTCTGGGGGACTTGAGCAGTTCTTC	CASSASGGLEQFF
TRBV4-1	TRBJ2-1	TRBD2	.	TGCGCCAGCAGCCAAGAGTTCAACGGGGGGACCTACAATGAGCAGTTCTTC	CASSQEFNGGTYNEQFF
TRBV5-6	TRBJ2-7	.	.	TGTGCCAGCAGCCGGGGGCCAGCGGGGTCCTACGAGCAGTACTTC	CASSRGPAGSYEQYF
TRBV14	TRBJ1-6	TRBD1	few	TGTGCCAGCAGCCTCGGGACAGCCAATTCACCCCTCCACTTT	CASSLGTANSPLHF
TRBV5-1	TRBJ2-1	TRBD2	.	TGCGCCAGCAGCTTGATAGCGGGAGAGTCCTACAATGAGCAGTTCTTC	CASSLIAGESYNEQFF
TRBV4-2	TRBJ2-1	TRBD2	.	TGTGCCAGCAGCCAAGAGATAGCGGGAGCCCCCCAGGGCAACAATGAGCAGTTCTTC	CASSQEIAGAPQGNNEQFF
TRBV11-2	TRBJ2-6	.	.	TGTGCCAGCAGCTTAGCAAGATTCCAGAGGAACTTTGGGGCCAACGTCCTGACTTTC	CASSLARFQRNFGANVLTF
TRBV19	TRBJ2-1	.	.	TGTGCCAGTAGTATTCTGAGCTCCTACAATGAGCAGTTCTTC	CASSILSSYNEQFF
TRBV29-1	TRBJ1-2	TRBD1	.	TGCAGCGTGACCGGGACAGGGGTCTATGGCTACACCTTC	CSVTGTGVYGYTF
TRBV7-8	TRBJ2-7	TRBD1	.	TGTGCCAGCAGCTTACCTCGACAGGGCCACTCCTACGAGCAGTACTTC	CASSLPRQGHSYEQYF
TRBV5-4	TRBJ1-4	TRBD1	.	TGTGCCAGCAGCGGACAGGGACGACGGGAAAAACTGTTTTTT	CASSGQGRREKLFF
TRBV19	TRBJ1-2	TRBD1	.	TGTGCCAGCTCACTGAGAAGAGGAGACAGGGTGGACCATGAGACTGGCTACACCTTC	CASSLRRGDRVDHETGYTF
TRBV6-5	TRBJ1-6	.	.	TGTGCCAGCAGTTACTCAGGGGGCTATAATTCACCCCTCCACTTT	CASSYSGGYNSPLHF
TRBV6-6	TRBJ1-1	.	.	TGTGCCAGCACCTTGAGGGGGACCGCTGAAGCTTTCTTT	CASTLRGTAEAFF
TRBV29-1	TRBJ2-3	.	.	TGCAGCGTTGAAGGTGGTGTGGCAGGGGGGTTGGCAGATACGCAGTATTTT	CSVEGGVAGGLADTQYF